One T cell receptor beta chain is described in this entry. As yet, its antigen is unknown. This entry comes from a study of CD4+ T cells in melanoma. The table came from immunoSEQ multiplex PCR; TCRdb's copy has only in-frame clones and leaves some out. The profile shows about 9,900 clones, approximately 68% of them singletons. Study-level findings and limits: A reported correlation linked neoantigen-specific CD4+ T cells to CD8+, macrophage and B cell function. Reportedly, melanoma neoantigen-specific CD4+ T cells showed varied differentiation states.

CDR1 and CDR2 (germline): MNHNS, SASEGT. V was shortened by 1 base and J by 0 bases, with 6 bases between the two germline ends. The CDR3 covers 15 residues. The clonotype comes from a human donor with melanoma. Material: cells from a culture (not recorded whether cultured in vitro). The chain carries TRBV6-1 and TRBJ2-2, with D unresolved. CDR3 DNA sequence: TGTGCCAGCAGTGAAGGGTCCGCGAACACCGGGGAGCTGTTTTTT. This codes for CASSEGSANTGELFF.